The next 13 T cell receptor beta chains were all read from a single sample in a study of blood T cell repertoires in COVID-19. Libraries were prepared by immunoSEQ multiplex PCR; TCRdb keeps only in-frame clonotypes and omits some of them. Seen here are 300,000 to 450,000 clones, 85% observed once, and the top ten hold 3.5% to 4%. Material for sequencing was peripheral blood. The receptors shown here come from a woman between 18 and 29 years old with acute or convalescent COVID-19.

This clone was seen only once. The gene calls are TRBV5-1 and TRBJ2-3; no clear D. V gave up 0 bases and J gave up 5 bases, with 7 bases separating them. The CDR3 spans 13 residues. Germline-derived CDR1 and CDR2 are SGHRS and YFSETQ. CDR3 region: CASSLDEVDTQYF. The CDR3 DNA sequence: TGCGCCAGCAGCTTGGACGAGGTAGATACGCAGTATTTT.

This clone was counted a single time. This chain links TRBV3-1 (or the pseudogene TRBV3-2) with TRBJ2-2; D is undetermined. Germline loops: CDR1 LGHDT, CDR2 YNNKEL (reference sequence). This CDR3 region has 15 residues. The germline V and J ends were trimmed by 2 bases and 2 bases, with 9 bases remaining between them. The CDR3 sequence: CASSQSLFNTGELFF. CDR3 sequence (DNA): TGTGCCAGCAGCCAAAGTCTATTCAACACCGGGGAGCTGTTTTTT.

This chain uses TRBV15 with TRBJ2-2, with TRBD1 as a possible D gene (5 bases). The CDR3 has 14 residues. Germline CDR1 LNHNV, CDR2 YYDKDF (reference sequence). V was clipped by 4 bases and J by 2 bases, with 8 bases between them. The CDR3 here is CATSKQVNTGELFF. The CDR3 region has the DNA TGTGCCACCAGCAAACAGGTTAACACCGGGGAGCTGTTTTTT.

This chain connects TRBV7-7 to TRBJ2-1; D perhaps matches TRBD2 (5 bases). The V end was cut by 5 bases, the J end by 5 bases, with 10 bases between. This CDR3 has 13 amino acids. Germline-derived CDR1 and CDR2 are SSHAT and FNYEAQ (reference sequence). The CDR3 is CASSPGDHNEQFF. The DNA for the CDR3 is TGTGCCAGCAGCCCCGGGGATCACAATGAGCAGTTCTTC.

The rearrangement uses TRBV7-9 and TRBJ1-2; D may be TRBD1 (5 bases). The V gene's germline CDR1 is SEHNR and CDR2 FQNEAQ (reference sequence). The ends were cut back, 1 base at V and 4 bases at J, with 13 bases in the middle. CDR3 size: 15 residues. CDR3 DNA: TGTGCCAGCAGCTTAGAGGGGATCCTTTTCTATGGCTACACCTTC. Amino acids: CASSLEGILFYGYTF.

V usage is TRBV28 and J usage is TRBJ2-7, with D maybe TRBD2 (5 bases). This CDR3 is 14 amino acids long. Germline loops: CDR1 MDHEN, CDR2 SYDVKM. The V and J ends lost 2 bases and 6 bases respectively, with 14 bases between them. CDR3 sequence reads: CASSLEGLYAEQYF. Here the CDR3 DNA reads TGTGCCAGCAGTTTAGAAGGACTCTACGCCGAGCAGTACTTC. The full variable domain, in which reference TRBV28 and TRBJ2-7 provide the parts outside the CDR3, is DVKVTQSSRYLVKRTGEKVFLECVQDMDHENMFWYRQDPGLGLRLIYFSYDVKMKEKGDIPEGYSVSREKKERFSLILESASTNQTSMYLCASSLEGLYAEQYFGPGTRLTVT.

V is TRBV6-1 and J is TRBJ1-1; D gene unclear. The germline V and J ends were trimmed by 1 base and 7 bases, with 4 bases remaining between them. The CDR3 covers 11 residues. CDR1 and CDR2 (germline): MNHNS, SASEGT. As DNA, the CDR3 is TGTGCCAGCAGTGAAGATATTGAAGCTTTCTTT. The encoded protein is CASSEDIEAFF.

The CDR3 DNA reads TGTGCCAGCAGTTACCGCAGGGGGACTGAAGCTTTCTTT. Its protein is CASSYRRGTEAFF. This chain links TRBV6-5 with TRBJ1-1; TRBD1 matches 7 bases. The CDR3 consists of 13 residues. Germline lookup yields CDR1 MNHEY and CDR2 SVGAGI. V lost 2 bases and J lost 5; bases outside the gene matches: 2.

V usage is TRBV6-1 and J usage is TRBJ1-2; 10 nucleotides line up with TRBD1. In germline, CDR1 is MNHNS, CDR2 SASEGT. CDR3 length: 16 amino acids. With V trimmed by 3 bases and J by 3 bases, 7 bases remained unmatched. The CDR3 is CASSDLDRGRYYGYTF. The CDR3 DNA follows: TGTGCCAGCAGTGACCTAGACAGGGGGCGGTACTATGGCTACACCTTC.

This sequence joins TRBV5-1 and TRBJ1-6; the D is unclear. This CDR3 is 18 amino acids long. Trimming shortened V by 1 base and J by 0 bases, and 14 bases separated the two germline ends. Germline V gives CDR1 SGHRS, CDR2 YFSETQ. This CDR3 is CASSLIQSASSYNSPLHF. CDR3 DNA: TGCGCCAGCAGCTTGATTCAGTCCGCAAGCTCCTATAATTCACCCCTCCACTTT.

The chain uses TRBV7-9 and TRBJ2-7; 12 bases align to TRBD1. The V segment lost 0 bases and the J segment 7 bases; nucleotides outside the gene matches: 10. In germline, CDR1 is SEHNR, CDR2 FQNEAQ (reference sequence). The CDR3 spans 17 residues. CDR3 sequence (DNA): TGTGCCAGCAGCTTAGCAACCCCGGGACAGGGGGCTTATGAGCAGTACTTC. Protein product: CASSLATPGQGAYEQYF.

This clone was seen just once. The J gene is TRBJ1-1, the V gene TRBV19; no clear D gene. Trimming left V 6 bases short and J 4 bases short, with 6 bases between. Looked up from germline, CDR1 is LNHDA and CDR2 is SQIVND (reference sequence). The CDR3 length is 11 residues. The CDR3 region is CASSESTEAFF. Written as DNA, the CDR3 is TGTGCCAGTAGCGAGTCCACTGAAGCTTTCTTT.

This clone was found once. The chain uses TRBV5-1 and TRBJ2-1; D gene ambiguous. This CDR3 contains 15 residues. The germline V and J ends were trimmed by 0 bases and 0 bases, with 7 bases remaining between them. Germline V lookup: CDR1 SGHRS, CDR2 YFSETQ. DNA for the CDR3: TGCGCCAGCAGCTTGGAACCGAGCTCCTACAATGAGCAGTTCTTC. Translating gives CASSLEPSSYNEQFF. The variable domain in full, with the rest retrieved from reference TRBV5-1 and TRBJ2-1, is KAGVTQTPRYLIKTRGQQVTLSCSPISGHRSVSWYQQTPGQGLQFLFEYFSETQRNKGNFPGRFSGRQFSNSRSEMNVSTLELGDSALYLCASSLEPSSYNEQFFGPGTRLTVL.